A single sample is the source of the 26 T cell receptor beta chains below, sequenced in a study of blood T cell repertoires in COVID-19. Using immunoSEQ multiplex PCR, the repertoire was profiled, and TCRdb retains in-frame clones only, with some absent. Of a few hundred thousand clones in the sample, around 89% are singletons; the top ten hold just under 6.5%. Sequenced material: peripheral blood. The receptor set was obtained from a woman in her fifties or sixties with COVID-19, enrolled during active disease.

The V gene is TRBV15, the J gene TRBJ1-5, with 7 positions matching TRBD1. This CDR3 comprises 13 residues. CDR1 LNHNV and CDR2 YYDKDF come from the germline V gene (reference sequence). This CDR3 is CASAGQDNQPQHF. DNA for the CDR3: TGTGCTAGCGCCGGACAGGATAATCAGCCCCAGCATTTT.

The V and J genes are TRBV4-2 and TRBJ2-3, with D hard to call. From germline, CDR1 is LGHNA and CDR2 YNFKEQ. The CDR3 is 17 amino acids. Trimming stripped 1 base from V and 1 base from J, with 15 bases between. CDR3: CASSQGSAETGTDTQYF. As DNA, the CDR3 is TGTGCCAGCAGCCAAGGGTCCGCGGAGACCGGCACAGATACGCAGTATTTT.

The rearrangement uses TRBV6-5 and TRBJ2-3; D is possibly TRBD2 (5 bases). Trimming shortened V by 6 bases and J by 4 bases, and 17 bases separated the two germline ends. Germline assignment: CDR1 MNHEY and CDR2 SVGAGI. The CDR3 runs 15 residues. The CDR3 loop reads CASRDLYPTADTQYF. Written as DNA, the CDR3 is TGTGCCAGCAGGGACTTGTATCCTACCGCAGATACGCAGTATTTT.

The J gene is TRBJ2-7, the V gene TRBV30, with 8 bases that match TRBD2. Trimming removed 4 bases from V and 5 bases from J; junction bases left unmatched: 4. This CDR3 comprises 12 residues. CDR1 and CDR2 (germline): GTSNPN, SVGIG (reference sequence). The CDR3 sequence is CAWNSGIDEQYF. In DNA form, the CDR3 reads TGTGCCTGGAATAGCGGGATTGACGAGCAGTACTTC.

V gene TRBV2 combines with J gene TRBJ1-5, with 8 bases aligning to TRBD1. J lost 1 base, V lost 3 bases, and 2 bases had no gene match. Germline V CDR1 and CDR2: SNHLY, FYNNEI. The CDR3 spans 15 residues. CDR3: CASSEYRGSNQPQHF. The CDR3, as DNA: TGTGCCAGCAGTGAGTACAGGGGGAGCAATCAGCCCCAGCATTTT.

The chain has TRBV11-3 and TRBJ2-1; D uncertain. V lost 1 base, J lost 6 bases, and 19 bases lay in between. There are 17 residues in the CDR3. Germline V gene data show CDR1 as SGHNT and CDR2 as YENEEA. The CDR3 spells CASSLAWRAPISNEQFF. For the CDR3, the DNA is TGTGCCAGCAGCTTAGCATGGAGAGCCCCCATTTCCAATGAGCAGTTCTTC. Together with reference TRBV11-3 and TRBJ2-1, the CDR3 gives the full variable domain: EAGVVQSPRYKIIEKKQPVAFWCNPISGHNTLYWYLQNLGQGPELLIRYENEEAVDDSQLPKDRFSAERLKGVDSTLKIQPAELGDSAVYLCASSLAWRAPISNEQFFGPGTRLTVL.

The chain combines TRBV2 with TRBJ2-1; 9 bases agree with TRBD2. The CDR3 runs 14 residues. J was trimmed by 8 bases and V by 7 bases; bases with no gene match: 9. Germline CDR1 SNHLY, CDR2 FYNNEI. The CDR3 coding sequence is TGTGCCAGCATGGGCGGACTAGCGATGGATGAGCAGTTCTTC. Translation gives CASMGGLAMDEQFF.

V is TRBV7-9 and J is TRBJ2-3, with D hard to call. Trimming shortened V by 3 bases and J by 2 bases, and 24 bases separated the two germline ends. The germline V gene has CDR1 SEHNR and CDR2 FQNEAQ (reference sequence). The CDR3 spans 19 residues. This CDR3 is CASSLRLALREKDTDTQYF. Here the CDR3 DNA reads TGTGCCAGCAGCTTGAGGCTGGCACTCCGAGAAAAAGACACAGATACGCAGTATTTT.

CDR3 amino acids: CASSRTGLSQPQHF. DNA of the CDR3: TGTGCCAGCAGCCGGACAGGGTTAAGTCAGCCCCAGCATTTT. V usage is TRBV5-6 and J usage is TRBJ1-5, with 8 nucleotides matching TRBD1. The ends lost 4 bases at V and 6 bases at J; junction bases unmatched: 6. In germline, CDR1 is SGHDT, CDR2 YYEEEE. The CDR3 spans 14 residues.

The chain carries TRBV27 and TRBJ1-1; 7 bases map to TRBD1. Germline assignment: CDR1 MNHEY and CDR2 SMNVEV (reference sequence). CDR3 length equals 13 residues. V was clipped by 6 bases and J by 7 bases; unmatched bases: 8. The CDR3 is CASRRTGTGEAFF. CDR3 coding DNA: TGTGCCAGCAGGAGGACAGGAACCGGTGAAGCTTTCTTT.

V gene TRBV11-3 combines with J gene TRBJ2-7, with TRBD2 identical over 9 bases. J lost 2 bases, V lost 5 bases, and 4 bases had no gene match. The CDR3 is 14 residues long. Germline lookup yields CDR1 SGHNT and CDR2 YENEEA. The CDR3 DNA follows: TGTGCCAGCAGCCTTATAGCGGGAGCCTACGAGCAGTACTTC. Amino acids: CASSLIAGAYEQYF.

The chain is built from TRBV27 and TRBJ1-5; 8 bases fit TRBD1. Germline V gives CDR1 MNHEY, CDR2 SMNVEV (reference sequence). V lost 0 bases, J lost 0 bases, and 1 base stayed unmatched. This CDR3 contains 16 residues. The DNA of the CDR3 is TGTGCCAGCAGTTTATCCGGGACAGGTAGCAATCAGCCCCAGCATTTT. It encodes CASSLSGTGSNQPQHF.

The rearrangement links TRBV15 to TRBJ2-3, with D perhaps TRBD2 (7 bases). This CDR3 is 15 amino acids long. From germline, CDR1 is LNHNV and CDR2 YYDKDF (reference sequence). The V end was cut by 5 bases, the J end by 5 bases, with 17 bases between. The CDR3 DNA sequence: TGTGCCACCAGCGCCGGGCGAGGGGGGGGAGATACGCAGTATTTT. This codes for CATSAGRGGGDTQYF.

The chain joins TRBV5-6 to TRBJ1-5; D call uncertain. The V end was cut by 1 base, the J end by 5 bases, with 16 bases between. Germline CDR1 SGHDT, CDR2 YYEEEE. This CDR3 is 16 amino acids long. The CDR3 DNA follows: TGTGCCAGCAGCTTGCTGGGGAGATCTTCTGATCAGCCCCAGCATTTT. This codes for CASSLLGRSSDQPQHF.

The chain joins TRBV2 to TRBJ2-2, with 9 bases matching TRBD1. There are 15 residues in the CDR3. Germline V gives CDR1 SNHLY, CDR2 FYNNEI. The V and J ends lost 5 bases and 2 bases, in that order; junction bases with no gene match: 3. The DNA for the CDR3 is TGTGCCAGCAGTCCGGGACAGGGAAACACCGGGGAGCTGTTTTTT. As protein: CASSPGQGNTGELFF.

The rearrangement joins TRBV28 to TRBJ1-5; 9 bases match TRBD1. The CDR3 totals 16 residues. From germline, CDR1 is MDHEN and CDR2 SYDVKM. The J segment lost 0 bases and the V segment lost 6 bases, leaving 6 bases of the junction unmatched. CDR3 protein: CASRPQGASSNQPQHF. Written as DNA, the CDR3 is TGTGCCAGCAGGCCACAGGGGGCTTCTAGCAATCAGCCCCAGCATTTT.

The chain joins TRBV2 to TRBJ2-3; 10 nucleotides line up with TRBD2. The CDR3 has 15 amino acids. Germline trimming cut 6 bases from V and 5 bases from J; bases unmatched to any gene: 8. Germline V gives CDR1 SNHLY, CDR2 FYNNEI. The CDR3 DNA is TGTGCCAGCAGACAGACTAGCGGGTTGGGAGATACGCAGTATTTT. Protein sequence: CASRQTSGLGDTQYF.

The CDR3 nucleotides are TGCGCCAGCAGCTTTCTCGGAGGCTACGAGCAGTACTTC. Translation gives CASSFLGGYEQYF. The chain couples TRBV5-1 to TRBJ2-7, with D perhaps TRBD2 (5 bases). The CDR3 length is 13 residues. The germline gives CDR1 SGHRS, CDR2 YFSETQ. V was shortened by 2 bases and J by 3 bases, with 9 bases between the two germline ends.

The CDR3 region is CASSLDIQGAANEKLFF. CDR3 DNA: TGTGCCAGCAGCTTAGATATACAGGGGGCGGCTAATGAAAAACTGTTTTTT. The chain links TRBV11-2 to TRBJ1-4; 9 bases agree with TRBD1. V lost 0 bases, J lost 3 bases, and 5 bases stayed unmatched. Per the germline V gene, CDR1 is SGHAT and CDR2 is FQNNGV. The CDR3 runs 17 residues.

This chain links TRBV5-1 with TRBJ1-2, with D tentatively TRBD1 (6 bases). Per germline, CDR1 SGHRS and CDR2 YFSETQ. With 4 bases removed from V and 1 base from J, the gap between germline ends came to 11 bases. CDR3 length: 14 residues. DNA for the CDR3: TGCGCCAGCAGCCCACAGGGATTTAACTATGGCTACACCTTC. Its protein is CASSPQGFNYGYTF.

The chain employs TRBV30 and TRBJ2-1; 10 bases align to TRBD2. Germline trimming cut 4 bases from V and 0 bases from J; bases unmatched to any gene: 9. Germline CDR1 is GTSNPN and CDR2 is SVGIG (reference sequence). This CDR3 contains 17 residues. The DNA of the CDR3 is TGTGCCTGGAAGACTAGCGGGCGGAAGAGCTCCTACAATGAGCAGTTCTTC. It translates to CAWKTSGRKSSYNEQFF.

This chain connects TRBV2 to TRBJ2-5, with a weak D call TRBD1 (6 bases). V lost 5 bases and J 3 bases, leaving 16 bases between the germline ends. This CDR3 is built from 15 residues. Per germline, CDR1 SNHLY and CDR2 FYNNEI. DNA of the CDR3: TGTGCCAGCAGTCGGGACATCCGCAATAAAGAGACCCAGTACTTC. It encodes CASSRDIRNKETQYF.

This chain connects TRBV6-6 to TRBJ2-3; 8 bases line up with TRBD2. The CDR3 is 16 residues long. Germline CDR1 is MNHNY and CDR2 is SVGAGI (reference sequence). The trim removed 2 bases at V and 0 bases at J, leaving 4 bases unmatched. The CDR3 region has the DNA TGTGCCAGCAGTTACCCGTCTAGCGGGAGCACAGATACGCAGTATTTT. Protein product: CASSYPSSGSTDTQYF.

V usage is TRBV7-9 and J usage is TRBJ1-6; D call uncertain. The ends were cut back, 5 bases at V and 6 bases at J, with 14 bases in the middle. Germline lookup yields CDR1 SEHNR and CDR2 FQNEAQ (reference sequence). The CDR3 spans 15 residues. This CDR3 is CASSPAEVGNSPLHF. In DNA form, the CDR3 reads TGTGCCAGCAGCCCCGCCGAGGTCGGTAATTCACCCCTCCACTTT.

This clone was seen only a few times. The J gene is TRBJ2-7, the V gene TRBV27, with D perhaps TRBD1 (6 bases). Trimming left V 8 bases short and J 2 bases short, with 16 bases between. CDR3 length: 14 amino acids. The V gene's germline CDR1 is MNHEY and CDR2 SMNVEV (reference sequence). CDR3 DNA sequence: TGTGCCAGCCGACCATGGGACAATGCCTACGAGCAGTACTTC. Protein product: CASRPWDNAYEQYF.

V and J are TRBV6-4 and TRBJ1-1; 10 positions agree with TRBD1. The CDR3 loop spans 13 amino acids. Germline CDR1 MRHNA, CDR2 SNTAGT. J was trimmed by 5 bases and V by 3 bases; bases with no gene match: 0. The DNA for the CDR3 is TGTGCCAGCAGTGAGGACAGGGGGACTGAAGCTTTCTTT. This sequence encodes CASSEDRGTEAFF.